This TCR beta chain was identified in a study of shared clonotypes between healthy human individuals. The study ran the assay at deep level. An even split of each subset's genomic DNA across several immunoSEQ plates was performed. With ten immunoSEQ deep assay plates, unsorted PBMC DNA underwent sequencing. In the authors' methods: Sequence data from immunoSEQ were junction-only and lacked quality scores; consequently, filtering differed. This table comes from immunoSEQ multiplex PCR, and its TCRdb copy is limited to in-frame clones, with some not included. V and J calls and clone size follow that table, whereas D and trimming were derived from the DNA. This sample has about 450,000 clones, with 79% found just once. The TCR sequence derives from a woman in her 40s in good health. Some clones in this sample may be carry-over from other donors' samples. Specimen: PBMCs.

In DNA, the CDR3 is TGCGCCAGCAGCCAAGTAGCGGGACAGGGAACCGGGGAGCTGTTTTTT. Its translation: CASSQVAGQGTGELFF. The chain carries TRBV4-3 and TRBJ2-2; weak D call: TRBD1 (9 bases). V was cut by 1 base and J by 5 bases, with 14 bases left in between. This CDR3 contains 16 residues. CDR1 is LGHNA and CDR2 is YSLEER in the germline V gene.